These 26 T cell receptor beta chains were sequenced from one sample in a study of OX40 agonist ivuxolimab in advanced cancers. Assay: immunoSEQ multiplex PCR; the TCRdb copy retains only in-frame clones and omits some. The sample lists 100,000 to 150,000 clones, just under 95% occurring once. The sample here was CD4+ or CD8+ T cells sorted from blood, taken in a trial of the OX40 agonist ivuxolimab. All receptors derive from an adult with an advanced solid tumor such as melanoma, head and neck, liver or kidney cancer.

The chain employs TRBV6-5 and TRBJ2-6, with D perhaps TRBD1 (7 bases). The CDR3 totals 16 residues. Germline loops: CDR1 MNHEY, CDR2 SVGAGI. V lost 2 bases to trimming and J lost 2 bases, with 10 bases between them. CDR3 bases: TGTGCCAGCAGTTACCAGGGGGGAGCTGGGGCCAACGTCCTGACTTTC. Translation: CASSYQGGAGANVLTF.

V usage is TRBV7-2 and J usage is TRBJ1-1; D is possibly TRBD1 (6 bases). The V gene's germline CDR1 is SGHTA and CDR2 FQGNSA. Deletions cut 1 base from V and 1 base from J, with 10 bases between. This CDR3 comprises 15 residues. CDR3 residues: CASSLVGTQNTEAFF. DNA of the CDR3: TGTGCCAGCAGCTTAGTTGGGACACAGAACACTGAAGCTTTCTTT.

The chain links TRBV14 to TRBJ2-3; TRBD2 might be the D (6 bases). The V gene's germline CDR1 is SGHDN and CDR2 FVKESK. This CDR3 contains 14 residues. Trimming left V 4 bases short and J 1 base short, with 9 bases between. This CDR3 reads CASSLGGGTDTQYF. The CDR3, as DNA: TGTGCCAGCAGCCTGGGGGGAGGCACAGATACGCAGTATTTT.

V usage is TRBV9 and J usage is TRBJ2-1, with a weak D call TRBD1 (6 bases). The CDR3 extends over 15 amino acids. Germline-derived CDR1 and CDR2 are SGDLS and YYNGEE. Between the trimmed V and J ends, which lost 0 bases and 9 bases, there was a span of 16 bases. The CDR3 DNA sequence: TGTGCCAGCAGCGTAGCTGGATCAGGGGCGGGTGAGCAGTTCTTC. Its protein is CASSVAGSGAGEQFF.

The V call is TRBV7-6, the J call TRBJ2-3; TRBD2 matches at 8 bases. The CDR3 runs to 15 residues. CDR1 and CDR2 (germline): SGHVS, FNYEAQ. V dropped 5 bases and J dropped 6; count of bases not matched to a gene: 10. The chain's CDR3 is CASSTTSGVGDTQYF. The DNA for the CDR3 is TGTGCCAGCAGCACAACTAGCGGAGTGGGGGATACGCAGTATTTT.

This clone showed up just once. This sequence joins TRBV27 and TRBJ2-1, with 10 bases lining up with TRBD2. This CDR3 has 17 residues. Germline values: CDR1 MNHEY, CDR2 SMNVEV (reference sequence). Trimming at V came to 0 bases and at J to 0 bases, leaving 2 bases not matched to a gene. In nucleotides, the CDR3 is TGTGCCAGCAGTTTATCTGCTAGCGGGGGCTCCTACAATGAGCAGTTCTTC. This encodes CASSLSASGGSYNEQFF.

The chain combines TRBV6-1 with TRBJ1-1; 9 positions agree with TRBD1. Looked up from germline, CDR1 is MNHNS and CDR2 is SASEGT. V shed 3 bases and J 11 bases; nucleotides not matched to a gene: 4. CDR3 size: 12 residues. The CDR3 region is CASSERQGVAFF. The CDR3 nucleotides are TGTGCCAGCAGTGAGCGACAGGGGGTTGCTTTCTTT.

The rearrangement uses TRBV27 and TRBJ1-5; 11 nucleotides match TRBD1. The CDR3 sequence is 19 residues long. Trimming removed 4 bases from V and 1 base from J; junction bases left unmatched: 12. The V gene's germline CDR1 is MNHEY and CDR2 SMNVEV (reference sequence). Here the CDR3 reads CASSSSGTGGSGSNQPQHF. In DNA, the CDR3 is TGTGCCAGCAGTTCCTCTGGGACAGGGGGATCCGGGAGCAATCAGCCCCAGCATTTT.

The chain uses TRBV29-1 and TRBJ2-7; D not resolved. The CDR3 covers 10 residues. The germline V and J ends were trimmed by 5 bases and 4 bases, with 6 bases remaining between them. The germline V gene has CDR1 SQVTM and CDR2 ANQGSEA. CDR3 nucleotide sequence: TGCAGCGTTCTCGGGTACGAGCAGTACTTC. Translation gives CSVLGYEQYF.

To note about this clone: The germline gene is not matched at one end of the junction; a read error may be the cause. The chain carries TRBV27 and TRBJ2-7; TRBD2 aligns across 10 bases. This CDR3 comprises 15 residues. Germline V gives CDR1 MNHEY, CDR2 SMNVEV (reference sequence). CDR3 nucleotides: TGTGCCAGCAGTTTATCCCCTAGCGGGAGTTACGGGCAGTACTTC. Protein: CASSLSPSGSYGQYF.

The rearrangement joins TRBV6-5 to TRBJ2-3; no reliable D call. Germline V gene data show CDR1 as MNHEY and CDR2 as SVGAGI. V lost 3 bases to trimming and J lost 6 bases, with 10 bases between them. The CDR3 runs to 13 residues. The CDR3 DNA is TGTGCCAGCAGTTATCGGTTACGGGATACGCAGTATTTT. Protein: CASSYRLRDTQYF.

The CDR3 here is CASSQDQLGAKNIQYF. Here the CDR3 DNA reads TGCGCCAGCAGCCAAGATCAGTTGGGGGCCAAAAACATTCAGTACTTC. This chain joins TRBV4-3 and TRBJ2-4; no clear D gene. The CDR3 length is 16 residues. V shed 0 bases and J shed 1 base, with 10 bases lying between them. Germline CDR1 LGHNA, CDR2 YSLEER.

This chain connects TRBV19 to TRBJ1-1, with a weak D call TRBD1 (5 bases). With 0 bases removed from V and 0 bases from J, the gap between germline ends came to 17 bases. This CDR3 is built from 18 residues. CDR1 is LNHDA, CDR2 SQIVND, per germline (reference sequence). CDR3 sequence: CASSIDPPSGDLNTEAFF. The CDR3 DNA sequence: TGTGCCAGTAGTATAGACCCCCCCTCGGGGGATTTGAACACTGAAGCTTTCTTT. The variable domain in full, completed from reference TRBV19 and TRBJ1-1, reads DGGITQSPKYLFRKEGQNVTLSCEQNLNHDAMYWYRQDPGQGLRLIYYSQIVNDFQKGDIAEGYSVSREKKESFPLTVTSAQKNPTAFYLCASSIDPPSGDLNTEAFFGQGTRLTVV.

The chain is built from TRBV10-3 and TRBJ2-3; D is unclear. The germline V gene has CDR1 ENHRY and CDR2 SYGVKD. Trimming cost V 3 bases and J 6 bases, with 16 bases left between them. The CDR3 length is 15 residues. The CDR3 coding sequence is TGTGCCATCAGTGATTTGCTAGTTGGCGAGGATACGCAGTATTTT. This sequence encodes CAISDLLVGEDTQYF.

The CDR3 region has the DNA TGTGCCAGTAGTATAATTGGAGTGAACACTGAAGCTTTCTTT. Protein product: CASSIIGVNTEAFF. This chain uses TRBV19 with TRBJ1-1; the D is unclear. Trimming removed 2 bases from V and 0 bases from J, with 7 bases in between. There are 14 residues in the CDR3. Germline loops: CDR1 LNHDA, CDR2 SQIVND (reference sequence).

The V and J genes are TRBV10-1 and TRBJ2-1; 10 bases are shared with TRBD1. Germline trimming cut 0 bases from V and 9 bases from J; bases unmatched to any gene: 5. The CDR3 runs 15 residues. The germline gives CDR1 WNHNN, CDR2 SYGVQD (reference sequence). CDR3 in DNA: TGCGCCAGCAGTGAGTCGGGACAGGGGCTGGGTGAGCAGTTCTTC. Its protein is CASSESGQGLGEQFF.

The rearrangement links TRBV5-6 to TRBJ2-7; D is undetermined. Germline CDR1 reads SGHDT; CDR2 reads YYEEEE. V dropped 4 bases and J dropped 2 bases, with 13 bases sitting between them. The CDR3 covers 14 residues. The CDR3 nucleotides are TGTGCCAGCAGCCCCCCAGGACGACCCTACGAGCAGTACTTC. Translating gives CASSPPGRPYEQYF.

As DNA, the CDR3 is TGTGCCAGCAGTTTATCCTCCCGGGACAGGTCCAATCAGCCCCAGCATTTT. It yields the protein CASSLSSRDRSNQPQHF. The rearrangement joins TRBV27 to TRBJ1-5, with 8 bases identical to TRBD1. Losses at the gene ends were 0 bases for V and 3 bases for J; bases not matched to a gene: 7. The CDR3 totals 17 residues. CDR1 and CDR2 (germline): MNHEY, SMNVEV (reference sequence).

The genes are TRBV30 and TRBJ1-1; maybe TRBD1 (5 bases). This CDR3 comprises 15 residues. Germline CDR1 GTSNPN, CDR2 SVGIG (reference sequence). V was trimmed by 5 bases and J by 4 bases, leaving 20 bases between them. The CDR3 spells CAWRSWYGTSTEAFF. CDR3 coding DNA: TGTGCCTGGCGATCCTGGTACGGGACCTCCACTGAAGCTTTCTTT.

V is TRBV18 and J is TRBJ2-3, with D possibly being TRBD1 (6 bases). Germline V gene data show CDR1 as KGHSH and CDR2 as LQKENI. The CDR3 spans 13 residues. The germline V and J ends were trimmed by 5 bases and 5 bases, with 11 bases remaining between them. The CDR3 here is CASSLLGGDTQYF. CDR3 coding DNA: TGTGCCAGCTCATTATTAGGGGGAGATACGCAGTATTTT.

The DNA of the CDR3 is TGTGCCAGCAGCCCACAGGGAGTCTTGAACGAGCAGTACTTC. This codes for CASSPQGVLNEQYF. This chain connects TRBV6-5 to TRBJ2-7, with D possibly matching TRBD1 (6 bases). V was trimmed by 6 bases and J by 5 bases, leaving 17 bases between them. Germline V gives CDR1 MNHEY, CDR2 SVGAGI. The CDR3 covers 14 residues.

The V call is TRBV19, the J call TRBJ2-7, with D maybe TRBD2 (6 bases). This CDR3 is 14 amino acids long. The V end lost 3 bases, the J end lost 5 bases, and 14 bases lay between the germline ends. Looked up from germline, CDR1 is LNHDA and CDR2 is SQIVND (reference sequence). CDR3: CASSMAGTLDEQYF. CDR3 nucleotides: TGTGCCAGTAGTATGGCCGGGACTCTCGACGAGCAGTACTTC.

The V and J genes are TRBV7-2 and TRBJ2-7; D possibly corresponds to TRBD1 (5 bases). The CDR3 is 15 amino acids. Trimming shortened V by 4 bases and J by 2 bases, and 15 bases separated the two germline ends. CDR1 SGHTA and CDR2 FQGNSA come from the germline V gene. CDR3 bases: TGTGCCAGCAGCTACGGGCCAGGGCTAGCCTACGAGCAGTACTTC. Protein sequence: CASSYGPGLAYEQYF. Full variable domain (remainder filled in from reference TRBV7-2 and TRBJ2-7): GAGVSQSPSNKVTEKGKDVELRCDPISGHTALYWYRQSLGQGLEFLIYFQGNSAPDKSGLPSDRFSAERTGGSVSTLTIQRTQQEDSAVYLCASSYGPGLAYEQYFGPGTRLTVT.

This rearrangement joins TRBV18 to TRBJ1-4, with a weak D call TRBD1 (5 bases). Germline V gene sequence: CDR1 KGHSH, CDR2 LQKENI. The V end lost 5 bases, the J end lost 3 bases, and 13 bases lay between the germline ends. This CDR3 region has 15 residues. The CDR3 DNA sequence: TGTGCCAGCTCAACCCAGGGTGCGGCTAATGAAAAACTGTTTTTT. Amino acid sequence: CASSTQGAANEKLFF.

The chain couples TRBV19 to TRBJ2-7; TRBD1 is a possible D gene (5 bases). V gave up 5 bases and J gave up 0 bases, with 14 bases separating them. Germline V gene lookup returns CDR1 LNHDA and CDR2 SQIVND (reference sequence). The CDR3 sequence is 15 residues long. CDR3 residues: CASSSGHLHSYEQYF. The CDR3 DNA sequence: TGTGCCAGTAGTTCAGGACACCTCCACTCCTACGAGCAGTACTTC.

The rearrangement uses TRBV5-1 and TRBJ2-5; D possibly uses TRBD1 or TRBD2 (5 bases each). CDR3 length: 15 amino acids. Deletions cut 6 bases from V and 2 bases from J, with 17 bases between. CDR1 and CDR2 from the germline V gene are SGHRS and YFSETQ. The CDR3 reads CASNPPGAGQETQYF. In DNA, the CDR3 is TGCGCCAGCAACCCCCCCGGGGCTGGACAAGAGACCCAGTACTTC.